This T cell receptor (beta chain) was identified during a study of OX40 agonist ivuxolimab in advanced cancers. Broadly, across the study: Ivuxolimab, which targeted the costimulatory receptor OX40 (CD134), was an agonistic, fully human IgG2 monoclonal antibody. Intravenous ivuxolimab was administered to patients every 2 weeks at six dose levels: 0.01, 0.1, 0.3, 1.5, 3 and 10 mg/kg. Of the approximately 53 patients in dose escalation, 19 had hepatocellular carcinoma, some 15 had melanoma, 9 had renal cell carcinoma and 9 had head and neck cancer. In the dose-escalation cohort, around four fifths of patients were male, and the mean age was roughly 56 years with a range of about 20 to 80. Prior anti-PD-1, anti-PD-L1 or anti-CTLA-4 therapy was permitted, and checkpoint inhibitors had been received by around 39% of dose-escalation patients. Partial responses were achieved by three dose-escalation patients, of whom one had hepatocellular carcinoma and two had cutaneous melanoma. Peripheral TCRbeta sequencing was intended to test whether TCR sequence diversity was altered and clonal T-cell expansion was caused by ivuxolimab. The paper describes the monotherapy dose-escalation part (N of about 55 patients) of the phase I trial of ivuxolimab. Points the paper makes about the study in general: The antigen specificity of the peripheral T cells that underwent clonal expansion was not determined. After ivuxolimab, expanded clones were on average more numerous among CD8+ T cells than among CD4+ T cells. Low levels of normalized T-cell clonal expansion were also seen in some nonresponding patients. At doses of 0.1 to 3.0 mg/kg, clonal expansion of both CD4+ and CD8+ blood T cells was observed from baseline to week 6. In the 0.1-3.0 mg/kg groups, partial responders had among the lowest normalized peripheral clonal expansion, particularly in CD8+ T cells.

Genomic DNA was extracted from sorted cells for sequencing of the TCRbeta CDR3 region. The immunoSEQ Assay was used for sequencing of TCRbeta CDR3 regions. This is the immuneACCESS table as TCRdb keeps it, with only in-frame sequences that have V and J called. A part of the clones is gone; compared with another copy, unresolved V genes explain less than half, and the rest is unexplained. A total of roughly 65,000 clones appear in this sample, roughly 84% of them only once. The ten largest clones capture over 0.35% of the sample. The CDR3 has 14 amino acids, counting the end cysteine and phenylalanine. Of all the DNA, just the CDR3 is kept, 42 bases in frame from base 1. CDR1 and CDR2 are read off the germline V gene as MGHDK and SYGVNS. V is pruned by 6 bases and J by 10 bases, leaving 9 bases of the junction without a gene match. The trial excluded patients who had a history of autoimmune disease or who were on systemic immunosuppression. Peripheral blood for TCR sequencing was drawn from every dose cohort at baseline, at cycle 4 day 1 and at cycle 7 day 1. The samples were taken from a phase I, first-in-human, multicenter, open-label dose-escalation trial of ivuxolimab. Adults with locally advanced or metastatic melanoma, renal cell carcinoma, hepatocellular carcinoma or head and neck squamous cell carcinoma were enrolled in the trial. CD4+ and CD8+ T cells were sorted separately from peripheral blood before TCR sequencing.

In regard to this clone: The antigen this receptor binds is unknown. No per-base quality is available; no much larger clone lies one base away.

The chain uses TRBV25-1 and TRBJ1-6; 7 middle bases align to TRBD1. The sequence was collected from an adult with an advanced solid tumor such as melanoma, head and neck, liver or kidney cancer. The starting material was CD4+ or CD8+ T cells sorted from blood, obtained in a trial of the OX40 agonist ivuxolimab. The sequenced DNA: TGTGCCAGCAGCCGTCACAGGGGTCACTCACCCCTCCACTTT. Translated, it reads CASSRHRGHSPLHF.